This record concerns one T cell receptor (beta chain) sequence. Its antigen is still unknown. Sequenced by immunoSEQ multiplex PCR; TCRdb stores in-frame clones only, minus some. Here the sample spans approximately 280,000 clones, 65% to 90% being singletons. The sample comes from a study of cytomegalovirus exposure and HLA in healthy donors. The study's findings and limits: The study labeled 180 or so TCR beta chains cytomegalovirus-associated.

Losses at the gene ends were 6 bases for V and 0 bases for J; bases not matched to a gene: 5. CDR3 length: 14 amino acids. Germline V lookup: CDR1 MNHEY, CDR2 SVGAGI. This clonotype originated in a woman in her late teens or twenties in good health and CMV-seronegative. The chain employs TRBV6-5 and TRBJ2-7; 7 bases are a match to TRBD2. The sequenced sample was PBMCs. In DNA, the CDR3 is TGTGCCAGCAGGGAAACTAGCGACTCCTACGAGCAGTACTTC. This gives the protein CASRETSDSYEQYF.